The present T cell receptor beta chain was sequenced within a study of cytomegalovirus exposure and HLA in healthy donors. Both 60 Vbeta primers and 13 Jbeta primers went into the PCR. Libraries were prepared by immunoSEQ multiplex PCR; TCRdb keeps only in-frame clonotypes and omits some of them. The sample holds 140,000 or so clones, approximately 80% seen once. There are 14 residues in the CDR3. Sequencing used PBMCs. The sequence derives from a female donor in good health and CMV-seronegative. The rearrangement uses TRBV21-1 and TRBJ2-5; the table's D call, TRBD1, was not checked against the DNA. TRBV21-1 is a documented pseudogene. The CDR3 reads CASSKERTQETQYF. The CDR3 nucleotides are TGTGCCAGCAGCAAAGAGAGGACACAAGAGACCCAGTACTTC.